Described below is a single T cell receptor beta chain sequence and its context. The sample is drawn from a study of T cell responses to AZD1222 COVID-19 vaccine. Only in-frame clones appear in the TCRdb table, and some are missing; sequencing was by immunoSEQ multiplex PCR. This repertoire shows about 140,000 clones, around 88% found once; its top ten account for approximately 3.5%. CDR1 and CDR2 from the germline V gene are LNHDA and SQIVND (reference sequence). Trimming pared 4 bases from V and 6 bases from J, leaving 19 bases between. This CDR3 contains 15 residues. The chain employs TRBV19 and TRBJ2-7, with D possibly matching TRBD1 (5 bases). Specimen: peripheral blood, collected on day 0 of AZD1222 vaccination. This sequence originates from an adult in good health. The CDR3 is CASSRTGPMVVEQYF. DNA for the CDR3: TGTGCCAGTAGTAGAACAGGCCCTATGGTGGTCGAGCAGTACTTC.